These 32 T cell receptor beta chains share one sample of origin, sequenced in a study of T cell responses to AZD1222 COVID-19 vaccine. Here immunoSEQ multiplex PCR was the method, and the copy in TCRdb shows in-frame clones only, minus some. The sample yields 150,000 or so clones, about 91% seen once. The source material was peripheral blood, sampled on day 0 of AZD1222 vaccination. The receptor set was obtained from an adult in good health.

This chain joins TRBV19 and TRBJ2-1, with 11 bases matching TRBD2. CDR1 is LNHDA, CDR2 SQIVND, per germline (reference sequence). V shed 6 bases and J 7 bases; nucleotides not matched to a gene: 8. The CDR3 extends over 15 amino acids. This CDR3 is CASRDPRTSGNEQFF. In DNA, the CDR3 is TGTGCCAGTAGAGACCCGCGGACTAGCGGGAATGAGCAGTTCTTC.

The V call is TRBV12-3 or TRBV12-4, the J call TRBJ1-2; weak D call: TRBD1 (6 bases). V dropped 7 bases and J dropped 8 bases, with 14 bases sitting between them. This CDR3 has 12 amino acids. Written as DNA, the CDR3 is TGTGCCAGCACAAGGGGGGGGAGCGGCTACACCTTC. Protein: CASTRGGSGYTF.

The chain joins TRBV18 to TRBJ1-1; D uncertain. Trimming left V 2 bases short and J 4 bases short, with 14 bases between. From germline, CDR1 is KGHSH and CDR2 LQKENI. This CDR3 has 15 residues. CDR3 DNA: TGTGCCAGCTCACCATTTGCAGGTACAAGCACTGAAGCTTTCTTT. The encoded protein is CASSPFAGTSTEAFF.

This chain joins TRBV6-5 and TRBJ2-5; 9 bases are a match to TRBD1. This CDR3 region has 15 residues. J was trimmed by 5 bases and V by 6 bases; bases with no gene match: 10. The germline V gene encodes CDR1 MNHEY and CDR2 SVGAGI. The chain's CDR3 is CASSRDREKGETQYF. The CDR3 DNA follows: TGTGCCAGCAGCCGGGACAGGGAAAAAGGGGAGACCCAGTACTTC.

The V gene is TRBV6-1, the J gene TRBJ1-6; maybe TRBD1 (5 bases). The germline V gene encodes CDR1 MNHNS and CDR2 SASEGT. Trimming shortened V by 3 bases and J by 2 bases, and 5 bases separated the two germline ends. The length of the CDR3 is 14 residues. CDR3 sequence reads: CASSDRAYNSPLHF. The CDR3 region has the DNA TGTGCCAGCAGTGACAGGGCCTATAATTCACCCCTCCACTTT.

This chain connects TRBV7-2 to TRBJ2-5; 8 nucleotides agree with TRBD1. Per the germline V gene, CDR1 is SGHTA and CDR2 is FQGNSA. The trim removed 4 bases at V and 6 bases at J, leaving 10 bases unmatched. CDR3 length: 15 residues. The CDR3 DNA is TGTGCCAGCAGCTGGGTAGGCAGGGGGCGACAGACCCAGTACTTC. This encodes CASSWVGRGRQTQYF.

The chain uses TRBV6-5 and TRBJ2-7; D is possibly TRBD1 (6 bases). CDR3 length: 12 residues. CDR1 is MNHEY, CDR2 SVGAGI, per germline. The ends were cut back, 3 bases at V and 5 bases at J, with 8 bases in the middle. The CDR3 is CASSYKGDEQYF. For the CDR3, the DNA is TGTGCCAGCAGTTATAAGGGGGACGAGCAGTACTTC.

The chain employs TRBV5-6 and TRBJ2-2, with D tentatively TRBD2 (6 bases). Trimming took 3 bases from V and 4 from J, leaving 13 bases between them. Germline CDR1 and CDR2: SGHDT and YYEEEE. The CDR3 runs to 15 residues. The CDR3 is CASSSWRVGTGELFF. The CDR3 nucleotides are TGTGCCAGCAGCTCCTGGAGGGTCGGCACCGGGGAGCTGTTTTTT.

V gene TRBV5-1 combines with J gene TRBJ2-1; the D is unclear. Germline CDR1 SGHRS, CDR2 YFSETQ. CDR3 length equals 13 residues. V lost 1 base to trimming and J lost 7 bases, with 9 bases between them. The CDR3 protein is CASSLPSLNEQFF. CDR3 nucleotide sequence: TGCGCCAGCAGCTTGCCGAGCCTTAATGAGCAGTTCTTC.

CDR3 loop: CASRMGRNTDTQYF. The CDR3 region has the DNA TGTGCCAGCAGGATGGGCAGAAACACAGATACGCAGTATTTT. The rearrangement links TRBV7-2 to TRBJ2-3; D gene unclear. Germline values: CDR1 SGHTA, CDR2 FQGNSA. This CDR3 has 14 residues. V was clipped by 6 bases and J by 2 bases, with 12 bases between them.

The V call is TRBV29-1, the J call TRBJ2-1; 10 nucleotides match TRBD1. The CDR3 runs to 15 residues. In germline, CDR1 is SQVTM, CDR2 ANQGSEA. The V segment lost 6 bases and the J segment 12 bases; nucleotides outside the gene matches: 17. The CDR3 DNA is TGCAGCGTGTATCCGACAGGGGGCCGAGCCTTGGGGCAGTTCTTC. This codes for CSVYPTGGRALGQFF.

The chain uses TRBV28 and TRBJ1-2; D is uncertain. The length of the CDR3 is 14 residues. The ends were cut back, 5 bases at V and 5 bases at J, with 15 bases in the middle. Germline V gene data show CDR1 as MDHEN and CDR2 as SYDVKM. The CDR3 spells CASSTTIRGYGYTF. The DNA of the CDR3 is TGTGCCAGCAGTACTACCATCCGAGGGTATGGCTACACCTTC.

J is TRBJ1-2 and V is TRBV5-1; 8 nucleotides agree with TRBD1. Germline V gene lookup returns CDR1 SGHRS and CDR2 YFSETQ. The CDR3 is 14 amino acids. Unmatched junction bases numbered 5, after V lost 0 bases and J lost 7 bases. The CDR3 reads CASSLALTGGGYTF. In DNA form, the CDR3 reads TGCGCCAGCAGCTTGGCCCTTACAGGGGGTGGCTACACCTTC.

The chain couples TRBV30 to TRBJ1-2; D gene uncertain. The germline gives CDR1 GTSNPN, CDR2 SVGIG (reference sequence). The CDR3 has 13 residues. Deletions cut 3 bases from V and 6 bases from J, with 14 bases between. The CDR3 DNA sequence: TGTGCCTGGAGCCCAAGGGCCAGCCATGGCTACACCTTC. The encoded protein is CAWSPRASHGYTF.

The chain recombines TRBV2 with TRBJ2-5; 7 bases are shared with TRBD2. The CDR3 covers 15 residues. The trim removed 2 bases at V and 5 bases at J, leaving 8 bases unmatched. Germline V gene lookup returns CDR1 SNHLY and CDR2 FYNNEI. CDR3 sequence reads: CASSEWYGRKETQYF. The CDR3 DNA reads TGTGCCAGCAGTGAATGGTACGGGAGGAAGGAGACCCAGTACTTC.

The V call is TRBV4-3, the J call TRBJ2-1; 7 bases agree with TRBD2. Germline CDR1 LGHNA, CDR2 YSLEER. Trimming at V came to 0 bases and at J to 1 base, leaving 6 bases not matched to a gene. CDR3 length: 17 amino acids. CDR3 nucleotide sequence: TGCGCCAGCAGCCAAGATGGGCGGGGGAGTTCCTACAATGAGCAGTTCTTC. Translated, it gives CASSQDGRGSSYNEQFF.

V and J are TRBV27 and TRBJ1-5; 7 bases are shared with TRBD1. The CDR3 is 17 amino acids. J was trimmed by 6 bases and V by 5 bases; bases with no gene match: 16. CDR1 is MNHEY and CDR2 is SMNVEV in the germline V gene (reference sequence). The CDR3 loop reads CASSPQGRGLGIQPQHF. The CDR3 DNA reads TGTGCCAGCAGTCCCCAGGGTAGGGGGCTGGGGATTCAGCCCCAGCATTTT.

This clone showed up just once. The chain recombines TRBV28 with TRBJ2-7; TRBD2 matches 9 bases. The V gene end was trimmed by 5 bases and the J gene end by 7 bases; junction bases not matched to a gene: 15. The germline CDR1 and CDR2 sequences are MDHEN and SYDVKM. This CDR3 comprises 16 residues. The CDR3 nucleotides are TGTGCCAGCAGTAAAACTTCTCCGGGACTAGCTGGGGAGCAGTACTTC. Amino acid sequence: CASSKTSPGLAGEQYF. The full variable domain, rest sourced from reference TRBV28 and TRBJ2-7, is DVKVTQSSRYLVKRTGEKVFLECVQDMDHENMFWYRQDPGLGLRLIYFSYDVKMKEKGDIPEGYSVSREKKERFSLILESASTNQTSMYLCASSKTSPGLAGEQYFGPGTRLTVT.

The rearrangement joins TRBV21-1 to TRBJ2-4; no DNA check was done on the table's D call, TRBD2. TRBV21-1 is listed as a pseudogene. This CDR3 is built from 14 residues. The CDR3 reads CASSSKGTKNIQYF. DNA for the CDR3: TGTGCCAGCAGCAGTAAGGGGACTAAAAACATTCAGTACTTC.

The J gene is TRBJ2-2, the V gene TRBV5-6; TRBD1 agrees at 8 bases. The ends lost 2 bases at V and 6 bases at J; junction bases unmatched: 3. This CDR3 has 14 amino acids. Germline V CDR1 and CDR2: SGHDT, YYEEEE. The CDR3 here is CASSLTGGSGELFF. For the CDR3, the DNA is TGTGCCAGCAGCTTAACAGGGGGGTCCGGGGAGCTGTTTTTT.

The CDR3 sequence: CASSTGYEQYF. DNA for the CDR3: TGTGCCAGTAGTACGGGGTACGAGCAGTACTTC. The chain joins TRBV19 to TRBJ2-7; perhaps TRBD2 as D (5 bases). V was shortened by 4 bases and J by 4 bases, with 5 bases between the two germline ends. CDR1 LNHDA and CDR2 SQIVND come from the germline V gene (reference sequence). The CDR3 is 11 residues long.

The table lists this clone with a few counts. The chain has TRBV30 and TRBJ1-1; D is undetermined. Germline V gene data show CDR1 as GTSNPN and CDR2 as SVGIG (reference sequence). This CDR3 is built from 14 residues. V was shortened by 0 bases and J by 0 bases, with 8 bases between the two germline ends. CDR3 residues: CAWSVRQLNTEAFF. The CDR3 DNA is TGTGCCTGGAGTGTAAGGCAATTGAACACTGAAGCTTTCTTT. Combining the CDR3 with reference TRBV30 and TRBJ1-1 gives the whole variable domain SQTIHQWPATLVQPVGSPLSLECTVEGTSNPNLYWYRQAAGRGLQLLFYSVGIGQISSEVPQNLSASRPQDRQFILSSKKLLLSDSGFYLCAWSVRQLNTEAFFGQGTRLTVV.

The V and J genes are TRBV6-5 and TRBJ2-5; a possible D gene is TRBD1 (5 bases). With 5 bases removed from V and 4 bases from J, the gap between germline ends came to 11 bases. Germline assignment: CDR1 MNHEY and CDR2 SVGAGI. CDR3 length: 13 residues. CDR3 nucleotides: TGTGCCAGCAGTCCCGGACACGGAGAGACCCAGTACTTC. It encodes CASSPGHGETQYF.

This chain uses TRBV7-4 with TRBJ2-2; D uncertain. Trimming removed 5 bases at V and 2 bases at J, with 12 bases between. The CDR3 has 15 amino acids. Germline-derived CDR1 and CDR2 are SGHVT and SQSDAQ. The CDR3 here is CASSDGRSNTGELFF. DNA for the CDR3: TGTGCCAGCAGCGACGGACGGAGCAACACCGGGGAGCTGTTTTTT. Combining the CDR3 with reference TRBV7-4 and TRBJ2-2 gives the whole variable domain GAGVSQSPRYKVAKRGRDVALRCDSISGHVTLYWYRQTLGQGSEVLTYSQSDAQRDKSGRPSGRFSAERPERSVSTLKIQRTEQGDSAVYLCASSDGRSNTGELFFGEGSRLTVL.

V usage is TRBV18 and J usage is TRBJ2-7; TRBD2 might be the D (5 bases). CDR1 and CDR2 (germline): KGHSH, LQKENI. The CDR3 has 15 amino acids. Trimming pared 6 bases from V and 1 base from J, leaving 16 bases between. The DNA for the CDR3 is TGTGCCAGCTCTCCAGTGGGAGATGGGTCCTACGAGCAGTACTTC. Translated: CASSPVGDGSYEQYF.

The CDR3 DNA sequence: TGCGCCAGCAAAGGGTCCGCGGCTACGGTAAATCAGCCCCAGCATTTT. As protein: CASKGSAATVNQPQHF. The rearrangement uses TRBV5-1 and TRBJ1-5; no definite D call. This CDR3 spans 16 amino acids. Germline-derived CDR1 and CDR2 are SGHRS and YFSETQ. V lost 6 bases, J lost 4 bases, and 20 bases lay in between. The variable domain in full, with the rest retrieved from reference TRBV5-1 and TRBJ1-5, is KAGVTQTPRYLIKTRGQQVTLSCSPISGHRSVSWYQQTPGQGLQFLFEYFSETQRNKGNFPGRFSGRQFSNSRSEMNVSTLELGDSALYLCASKGSAATVNQPQHFGDGTRLSIL.

This clone came up once. This chain joins TRBV11-2 and TRBJ2-1; D is possibly TRBD2 (5 bases). There are 16 residues in the CDR3. From germline, CDR1 is SGHAT and CDR2 FQNNGV. V was clipped by 5 bases and J by 0 bases, with 14 bases between them. The CDR3 sequence is CASSDGLERSYNEQFF. CDR3 coding DNA: TGTGCCAGCAGCGACGGACTGGAGCGCTCCTACAATGAGCAGTTCTTC.

V and J are TRBV9 and TRBJ2-3, with 12 positions matching TRBD2. The CDR3 extends over 16 amino acids. Germline V gives CDR1 SGDLS, CDR2 YYNGEE. With 4 bases clipped from V and 5 bases from J, the junction kept 8 bases outside the gene matches. CDR3 sequence (DNA): TGTGCCAGCAGCTTCGCTAGCGGGGGGGCCCGAGATACGCAGTATTTT. Translating it yields CASSFASGGARDTQYF.

Notes on this clone: Different DNA sequences within this sample yield the same CDR3. The rearrangement uses TRBV19 and TRBJ1-2; 9 bases line up with TRBD1. With V trimmed by 5 bases and J by 3 bases, 7 bases remained unmatched. This CDR3 contains 15 residues. Germline values: CDR1 LNHDA, CDR2 SQIVND (reference sequence). CDR3 region: CASSLGDREHYGYTF. The CDR3 DNA follows: TGTGCCAGTAGTTTAGGGGACAGGGAACACTATGGCTACACCTTC.

This chain connects TRBV7-2 to TRBJ2-4; 7 bases are shared with TRBD1. Germline V CDR1 and CDR2: SGHTA, FQGNSA. Trimming cost V 4 bases and J 8 bases; bases outside gene matches: 14. The CDR3 runs to 16 residues. CDR3 sequence reads: CASSSDPTGVTDIQYF. For the CDR3, the DNA is TGTGCCAGCAGCTCCGACCCTACAGGGGTTACGGACATTCAGTACTTC.

CDR3 nucleotides: TGTGCCTGGAGTGCTCTAGCGGTGGGCGAGCAGTACTTC. It translates to CAWSALAVGEQYF. V usage is TRBV30 and J usage is TRBJ2-7; TRBD2 matches at 7 bases. J lost 6 bases, V lost 1 base, and 6 bases had no gene match. The length of the CDR3 is 13 residues. Looked up from germline, CDR1 is GTSNPN and CDR2 is SVGIG (reference sequence).

V and J are TRBV7-3 and TRBJ2-3; D possibly matches TRBD1 or TRBD2 (5 bases each). Germline V lookup: CDR1 SGHTA, CDR2 FQGTGA. This CDR3 contains 18 residues. The V and J ends lost 5 bases and 1 base respectively, with 22 bases between them. The CDR3: CASSLKPETRGGTDTQYF. In nucleotides, the CDR3 is TGTGCCAGCAGCCTAAAACCAGAGACCCGAGGGGGCACAGATACGCAGTATTTT. Full variable domain (remainder filled in from reference TRBV7-3 and TRBJ2-3): GAGVSQTPSNKVTEKGKYVELRCDPISGHTALYWYRQSLGQGPEFLIYFQGTGAADDSGLPNDRFFAVRPEGSVSTLKIQRTERGDSAVYLCASSLKPETRGGTDTQYFGPGTRLTVL.